Below, one T cell receptor beta chain is given with its context. Its antigen is undetermined. It was with 60 Vbeta and 13 Jbeta primers that the PCR ran. Profiled with immunoSEQ multiplex PCR; TCRdb holds only in-frame clones, not every one. The sample lists 150,000 to 200,000 clones, about four fifths occurring once. The source of the sample is a study of cytomegalovirus exposure and HLA in healthy donors. Study-wide results and caveats: A later analysis found common viral pathogens apparently linked to several of the most significant clusters. The study found most TCR sequences rare, yet found some public TCRs in many donors. Only CMV serostatus was available as immune exposure information.

In germline, CDR1 is SGHRS, CDR2 YFSETQ. The CDR3 is 16 amino acids. Trimming cost V 0 bases and J 6 bases; bases outside gene matches: 9. This TCR came from a woman aged 50 to 60 in good health and CMV-seropositive. Sequencing was carried out using PBMCs. The V gene is TRBV5-1, the J gene TRBJ2-3, with 8 bases aligning to TRBD1. CDR3 sequence: CASSLEGRGPGDTQYF. In DNA form, the CDR3 reads TGCGCCAGCAGCTTGGAGGGCAGGGGGCCCGGCGATACGCAGTATTTT.